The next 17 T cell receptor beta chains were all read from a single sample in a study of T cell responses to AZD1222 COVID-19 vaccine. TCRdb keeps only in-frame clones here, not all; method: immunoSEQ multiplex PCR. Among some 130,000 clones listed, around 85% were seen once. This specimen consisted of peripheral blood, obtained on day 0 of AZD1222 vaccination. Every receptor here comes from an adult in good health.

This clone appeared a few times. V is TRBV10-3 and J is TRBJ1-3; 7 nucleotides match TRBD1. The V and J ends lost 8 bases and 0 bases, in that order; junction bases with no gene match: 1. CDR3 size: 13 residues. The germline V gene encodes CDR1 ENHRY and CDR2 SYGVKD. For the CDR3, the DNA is TGTGCCATCGGGACAGACTCTGGAAACACCATATATTTT. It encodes CAIGTDSGNTIYF.

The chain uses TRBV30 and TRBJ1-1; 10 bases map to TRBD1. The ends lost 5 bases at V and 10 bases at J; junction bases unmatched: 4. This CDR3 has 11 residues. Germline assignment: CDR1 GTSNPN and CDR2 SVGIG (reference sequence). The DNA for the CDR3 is TGTGCCTGGGGGACAGGGGCGACAGCTTTCTTT. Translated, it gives CAWGTGATAFF.

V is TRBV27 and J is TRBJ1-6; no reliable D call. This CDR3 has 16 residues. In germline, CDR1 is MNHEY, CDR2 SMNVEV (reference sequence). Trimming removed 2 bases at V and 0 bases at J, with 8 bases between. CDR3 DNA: TGTGCCAGCAGTTTAGATACGAGCTCCTATAATTCACCCCTCCACTTT. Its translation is CASSLDTSSYNSPLHF.

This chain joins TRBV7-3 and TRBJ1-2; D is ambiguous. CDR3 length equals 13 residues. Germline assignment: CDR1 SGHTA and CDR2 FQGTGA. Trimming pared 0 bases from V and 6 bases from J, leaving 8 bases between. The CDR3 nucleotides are TGTGCCAGCAGCTTAACGGCGGCGGATGGCTACACCTTC. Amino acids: CASSLTAADGYTF. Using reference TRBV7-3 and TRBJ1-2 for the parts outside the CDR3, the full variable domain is GAGVSQTPSNKVTEKGKYVELRCDPISGHTALYWYRQSLGQGPEFLIYFQGTGAADDSGLPNDRFFAVRPEGSVSTLKIQRTERGDSAVYLCASSLTAADGYTFGSGTRLTVV.

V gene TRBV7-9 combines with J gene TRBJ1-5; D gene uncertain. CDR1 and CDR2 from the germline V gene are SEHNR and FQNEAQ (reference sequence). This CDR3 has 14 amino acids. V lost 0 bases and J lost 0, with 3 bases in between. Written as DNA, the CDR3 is TGTGCCAGCAGCTTAGCCGGTAGCAATCAGCCCCAGCATTTT. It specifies CASSLAGSNQPQHF.

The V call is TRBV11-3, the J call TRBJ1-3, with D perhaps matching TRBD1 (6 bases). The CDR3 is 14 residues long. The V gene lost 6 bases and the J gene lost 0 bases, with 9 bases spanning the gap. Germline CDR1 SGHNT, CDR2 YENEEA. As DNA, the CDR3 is TGTGCCAGCAGGACAGGCAACTCTGGAAACACCATATATTTT. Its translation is CASRTGNSGNTIYF.

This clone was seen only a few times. The DNA of the CDR3 is TGCGCCAGCAGCCGAACCGGGACAGGATCCTACGAGCAGTACTTC. Its translation is CASSRTGTGSYEQYF. The chain uses TRBV4-1 and TRBJ2-7; 8 bases fit TRBD1. CDR1 and CDR2 (germline): MGHRA, YSYEKL. V gave up 4 bases and J gave up 1 base; unmatched junction bases: 6. The CDR3 is 15 amino acids.

The CDR3: CASSYAGGQETQYF. In DNA form, the CDR3 reads TGTGCCAGCAGTTACGCGGGGGGTCAAGAGACCCAGTACTTC. This sequence joins TRBV6-2 or TRBV6-3 and TRBJ2-5, with 8 positions matching TRBD2. Germline V gene data show CDR1 as MNHEY and CDR2 as SVGEGT. Trimming took 2 bases from V and 2 from J; bases not matched to a gene: 1. This CDR3 comprises 14 residues.

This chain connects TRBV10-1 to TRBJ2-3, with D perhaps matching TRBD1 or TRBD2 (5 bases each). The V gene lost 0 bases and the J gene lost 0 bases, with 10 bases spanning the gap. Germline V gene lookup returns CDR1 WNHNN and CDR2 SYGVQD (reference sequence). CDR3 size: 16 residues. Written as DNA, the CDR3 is TGCGCCAGCAGTGAGTCGATCGGGGCGAGCACAGATACGCAGTATTTT. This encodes CASSESIGASTDTQYF.

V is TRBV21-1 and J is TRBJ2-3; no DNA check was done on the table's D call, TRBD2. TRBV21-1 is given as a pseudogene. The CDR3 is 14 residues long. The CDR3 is CASSKGGRVDTQYF. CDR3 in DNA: TGTGCCAGCAGCAAGGGGGGGAGGGTGGATACGCAGTATTTT.

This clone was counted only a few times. CDR3 coding DNA: TGTGCCAGCAGCCTAAACACTGAAGCTTTCTTT. The encoded protein is CASSLNTEAFF. V is TRBV3-1 (or the pseudogene TRBV3-2) and J is TRBJ1-1, with D hard to call. Trimming pared 4 bases from V and 2 bases from J, leaving 2 bases between. The CDR3 has 11 amino acids. Germline V gives CDR1 LGHDT, CDR2 YNNKEL (reference sequence).

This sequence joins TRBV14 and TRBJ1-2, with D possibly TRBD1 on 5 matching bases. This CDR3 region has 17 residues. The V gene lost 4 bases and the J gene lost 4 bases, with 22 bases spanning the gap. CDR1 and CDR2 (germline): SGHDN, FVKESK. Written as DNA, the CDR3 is TGTGCCAGCAGCCGAAGCCGAGGGGTTGCGGCTTTCTATGGCTACACCTTC. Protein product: CASSRSRGVAAFYGYTF. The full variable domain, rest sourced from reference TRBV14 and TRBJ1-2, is EAGVTQFPSHSVIEKGQTVTLRCDPISGHDNLYWYRRVMGKEIKFLLHFVKESKQDESGMPNNRFLAERTGGTYSTLKVQPAELEDSGVYFCASSRSRGVAAFYGYTFGSGTRLTVV.

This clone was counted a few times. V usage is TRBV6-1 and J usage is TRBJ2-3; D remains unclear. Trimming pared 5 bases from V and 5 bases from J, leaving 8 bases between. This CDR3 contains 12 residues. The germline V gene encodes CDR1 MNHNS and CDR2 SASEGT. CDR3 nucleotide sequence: TGTGCCAGCAGTTCTAAATTAGATACGCAGTATTTT. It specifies CASSSKLDTQYF.

The CDR3 protein is CASSDPGGWTEAFF. CDR3 in DNA: TGTGCCAGCAGTGACCCAGGTGGTTGGACTGAAGCTTTCTTT. The rearrangement uses TRBV6-1 and TRBJ1-1; D call uncertain. The CDR3 has 14 amino acids. Trimming pared 3 bases from V and 5 bases from J, leaving 13 bases between. The germline V gene has CDR1 MNHNS and CDR2 SASEGT.

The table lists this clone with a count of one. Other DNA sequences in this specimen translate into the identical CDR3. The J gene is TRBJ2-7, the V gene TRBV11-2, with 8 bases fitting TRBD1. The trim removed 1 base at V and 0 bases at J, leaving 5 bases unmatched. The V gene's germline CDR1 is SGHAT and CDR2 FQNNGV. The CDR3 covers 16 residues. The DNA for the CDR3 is TGTGCCAGCAGCTTAGCCCCGGGACAGGCCTCCTACGAGCAGTACTTC. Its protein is CASSLAPGQASYEQYF.

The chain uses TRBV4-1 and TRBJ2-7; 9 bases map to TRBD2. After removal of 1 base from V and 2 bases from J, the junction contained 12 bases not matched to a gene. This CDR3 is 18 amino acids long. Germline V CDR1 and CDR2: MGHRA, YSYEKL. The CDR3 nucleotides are TGCGCCAGCAGCCAAGTTTTAATCGCGCTAGCGGGGACCTACGAGCAGTACTTC. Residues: CASSQVLIALAGTYEQYF.

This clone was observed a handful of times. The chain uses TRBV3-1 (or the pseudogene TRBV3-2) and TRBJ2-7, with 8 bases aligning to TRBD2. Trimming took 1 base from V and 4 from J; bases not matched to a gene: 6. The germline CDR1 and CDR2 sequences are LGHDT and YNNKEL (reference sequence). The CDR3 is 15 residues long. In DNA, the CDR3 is TGTGCCAGCAGCCAAGGGAGACTAGCGAGGTACGAGCAGTACTTC. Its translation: CASSQGRLARYEQYF.